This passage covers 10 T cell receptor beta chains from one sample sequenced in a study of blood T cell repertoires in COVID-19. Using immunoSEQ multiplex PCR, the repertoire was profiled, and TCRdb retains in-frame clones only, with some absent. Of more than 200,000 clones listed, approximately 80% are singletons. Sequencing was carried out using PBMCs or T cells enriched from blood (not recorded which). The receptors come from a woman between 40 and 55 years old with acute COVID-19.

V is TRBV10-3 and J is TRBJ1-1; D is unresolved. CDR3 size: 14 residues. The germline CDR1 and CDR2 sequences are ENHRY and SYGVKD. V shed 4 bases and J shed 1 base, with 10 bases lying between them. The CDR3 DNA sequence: TGTGCCATCAGTGTTGGGCCGCAGAACACTGAAGCTTTCTTT. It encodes CAISVGPQNTEAFF.

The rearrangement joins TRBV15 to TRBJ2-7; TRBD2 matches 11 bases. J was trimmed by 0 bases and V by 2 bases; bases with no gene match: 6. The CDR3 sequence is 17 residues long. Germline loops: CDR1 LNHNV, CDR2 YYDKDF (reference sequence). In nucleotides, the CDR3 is TGTGCCACCAGCAGAATCACCGGGACTAGCGGCTCCTACGAGCAGTACTTC. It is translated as CATSRITGTSGSYEQYF.

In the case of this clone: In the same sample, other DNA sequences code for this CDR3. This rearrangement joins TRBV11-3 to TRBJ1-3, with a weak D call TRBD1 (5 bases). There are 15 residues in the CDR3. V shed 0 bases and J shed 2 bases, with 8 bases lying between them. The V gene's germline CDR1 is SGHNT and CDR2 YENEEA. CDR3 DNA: TGTGCCAGCAGCTTAGACGGGGGGACTGGAAACACCATATATTTT. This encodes CASSLDGGTGNTIYF.

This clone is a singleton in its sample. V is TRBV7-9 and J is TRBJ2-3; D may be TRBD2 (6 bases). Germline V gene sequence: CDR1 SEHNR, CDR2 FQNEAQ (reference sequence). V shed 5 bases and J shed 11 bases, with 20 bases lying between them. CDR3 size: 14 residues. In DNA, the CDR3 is TGTGCCAGCAGCCCGAGCTCCTCCGGGGGTATGCAGTATTTT. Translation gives CASSPSSSGGMQYF.

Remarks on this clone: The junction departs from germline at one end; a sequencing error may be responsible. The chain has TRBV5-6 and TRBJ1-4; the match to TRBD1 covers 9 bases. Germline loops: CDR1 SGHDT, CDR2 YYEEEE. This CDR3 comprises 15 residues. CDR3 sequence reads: CASSLWDRVFPGLQF. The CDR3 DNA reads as TGTGCCAGCAGCTTGTGGGACAGGGTCTTTCCCGGACTTCAATTT.

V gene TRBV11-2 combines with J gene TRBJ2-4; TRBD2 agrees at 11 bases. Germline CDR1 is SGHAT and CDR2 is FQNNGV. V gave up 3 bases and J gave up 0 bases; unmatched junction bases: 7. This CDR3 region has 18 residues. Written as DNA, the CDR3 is TGTGCCAGCAGCTTTCGGACTAGCGGGCTTATAGCCAAAAACATTCAGTACTTC. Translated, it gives CASSFRTSGLIAKNIQYF.

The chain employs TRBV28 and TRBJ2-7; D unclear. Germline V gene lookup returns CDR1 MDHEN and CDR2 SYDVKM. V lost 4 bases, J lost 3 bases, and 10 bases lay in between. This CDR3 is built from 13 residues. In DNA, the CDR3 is TGTGCCAGCAGTTATCTTAGAGGCTACGAGCAGTACTTC. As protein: CASSYLRGYEQYF.

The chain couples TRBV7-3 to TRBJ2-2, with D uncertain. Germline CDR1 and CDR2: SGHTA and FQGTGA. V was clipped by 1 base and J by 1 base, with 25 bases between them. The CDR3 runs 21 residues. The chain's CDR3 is CASSLRPSRGTPFGNTGELFF. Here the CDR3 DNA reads TGTGCCAGCAGCTTAAGACCGAGCCGAGGAACACCTTTCGGGAACACCGGGGAGCTGTTTTTT. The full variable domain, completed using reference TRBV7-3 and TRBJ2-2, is GAGVSQTPSNKVTEKGKYVELRCDPISGHTALYWYRQSLGQGPEFLIYFQGTGAADDSGLPNDRFFAVRPEGSVSTLKIQRTERGDSAVYLCASSLRPSRGTPFGNTGELFFGEGSRLTVL.

The CDR3 sequence is CASSYMGAEGYTF. CDR3 bases: TGTGCCAGCAGTTATATGGGTGCGGAAGGCTACACCTTC. V usage is TRBV27 and J usage is TRBJ1-2; D unclear. CDR1 and CDR2 (germline): MNHEY, SMNVEV (reference sequence). The CDR3 spans 13 residues. V lost 4 bases, J lost 8 bases, and 14 bases lay in between.

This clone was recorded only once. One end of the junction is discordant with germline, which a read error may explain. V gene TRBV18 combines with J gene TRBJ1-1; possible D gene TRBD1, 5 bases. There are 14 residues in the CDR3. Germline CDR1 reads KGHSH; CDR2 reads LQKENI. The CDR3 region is CASSPGGLKTEAFF. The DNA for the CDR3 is TGTGCCAGCTCACCCGGGGGGTTGAAGACTGAAGCTTTCTTT.